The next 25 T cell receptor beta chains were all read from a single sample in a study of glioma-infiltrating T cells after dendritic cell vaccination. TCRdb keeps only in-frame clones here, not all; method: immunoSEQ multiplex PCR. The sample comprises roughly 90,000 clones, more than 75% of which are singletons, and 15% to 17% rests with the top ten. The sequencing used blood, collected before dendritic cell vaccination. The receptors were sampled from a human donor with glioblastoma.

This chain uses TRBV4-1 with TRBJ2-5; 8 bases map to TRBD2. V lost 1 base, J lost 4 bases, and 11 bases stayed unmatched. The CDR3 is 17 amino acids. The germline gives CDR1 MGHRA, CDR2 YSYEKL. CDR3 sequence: CASSQAPTGGPLETQYF. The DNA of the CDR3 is TGCGCCAGCAGCCAAGCTCCGACGGGAGGGCCGTTAGAGACCCAGTACTTC.

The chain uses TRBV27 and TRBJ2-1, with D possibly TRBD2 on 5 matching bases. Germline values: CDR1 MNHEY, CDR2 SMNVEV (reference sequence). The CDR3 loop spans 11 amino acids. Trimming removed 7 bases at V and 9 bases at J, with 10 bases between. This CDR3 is CASKSAGEQFF. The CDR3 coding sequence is TGTGCCAGCAAGTCGGCGGGTGAGCAGTTCTTC.

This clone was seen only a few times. The CDR3 DNA sequence: TGTGCCAGCAGCTTAGAATTGACAGGGCCTAGCTCCTACAATGAGCAGTTCTTC. This codes for CASSLELTGPSSYNEQFF. V and J are TRBV7-3 and TRBJ2-1; 7 nucleotides line up with TRBD1. The germline V gene has CDR1 SGHTA and CDR2 FQGTGA. The ends lost 2 bases at V and 0 bases at J; junction bases unmatched: 10. The CDR3 consists of 18 residues.

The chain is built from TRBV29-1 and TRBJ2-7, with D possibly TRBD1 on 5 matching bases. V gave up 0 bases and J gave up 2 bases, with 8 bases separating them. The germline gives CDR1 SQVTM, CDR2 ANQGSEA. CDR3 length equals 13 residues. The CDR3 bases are TGCAGCGTTGAAGACATGGACACCTACGAGCAGTACTTC. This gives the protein CSVEDMDTYEQYF.

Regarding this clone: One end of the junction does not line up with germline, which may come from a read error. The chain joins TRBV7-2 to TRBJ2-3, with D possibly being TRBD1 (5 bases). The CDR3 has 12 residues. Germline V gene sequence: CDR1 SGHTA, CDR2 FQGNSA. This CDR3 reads CASSLVTGTQYF. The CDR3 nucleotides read TGTGCCAGCAGCTTAGTAACAGGTACGCAGTATTTT.

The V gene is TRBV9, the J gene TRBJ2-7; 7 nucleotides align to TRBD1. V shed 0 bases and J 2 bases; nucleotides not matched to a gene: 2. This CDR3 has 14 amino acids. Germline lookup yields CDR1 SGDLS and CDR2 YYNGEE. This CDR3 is CASSVAGGPYEQYF. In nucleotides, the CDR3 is TGTGCCAGCAGCGTAGCAGGGGGTCCCTACGAGCAGTACTTC. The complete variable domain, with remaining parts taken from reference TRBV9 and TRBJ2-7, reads DSGVTQTPKHLITATGQRVTLRCSPRSGDLSVYWYQQSLDQGLQFLIQYYNGEERAKGNILERFSAQQFPDLHSELNLSSLELGDSALYFCASSVAGGPYEQYFGPGTRLTVT.

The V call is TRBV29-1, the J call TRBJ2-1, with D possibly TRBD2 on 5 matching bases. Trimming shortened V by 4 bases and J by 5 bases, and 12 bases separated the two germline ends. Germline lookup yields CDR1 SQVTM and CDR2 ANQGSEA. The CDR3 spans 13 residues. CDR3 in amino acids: CSVVRVPHNEQFF. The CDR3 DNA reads TGCAGCGTTGTGAGGGTACCCCACAATGAGCAGTTCTTC.

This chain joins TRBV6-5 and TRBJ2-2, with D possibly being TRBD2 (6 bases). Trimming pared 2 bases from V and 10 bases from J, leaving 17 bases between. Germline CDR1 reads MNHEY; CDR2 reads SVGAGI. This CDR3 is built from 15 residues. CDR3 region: CASSYIGGLPMELFF. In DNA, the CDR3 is TGTGCCAGCAGTTACATTGGGGGACTCCCCATGGAGCTGTTTTTT.

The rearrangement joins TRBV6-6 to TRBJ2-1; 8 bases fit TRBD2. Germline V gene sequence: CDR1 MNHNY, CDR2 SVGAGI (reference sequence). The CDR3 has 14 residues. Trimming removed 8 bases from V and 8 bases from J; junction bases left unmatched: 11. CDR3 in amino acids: CASGLSGKVDEQFF. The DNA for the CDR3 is TGTGCCAGCGGACTTAGCGGGAAGGTGGATGAGCAGTTCTTC.

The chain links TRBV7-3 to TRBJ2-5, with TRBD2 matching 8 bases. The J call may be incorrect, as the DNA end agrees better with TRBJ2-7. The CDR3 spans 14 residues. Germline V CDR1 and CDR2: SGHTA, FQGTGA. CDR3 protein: CASSFAGGSYEQYF. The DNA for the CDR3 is TGTGCCAGCAGCTTTGCGGGAGGATCCTACGAGCAGTACTTC.

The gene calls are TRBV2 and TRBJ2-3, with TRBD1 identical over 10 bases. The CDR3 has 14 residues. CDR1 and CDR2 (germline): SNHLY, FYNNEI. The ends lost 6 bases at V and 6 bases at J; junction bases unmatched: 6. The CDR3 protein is CASRRRQGADTQYF. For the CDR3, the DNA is TGTGCCAGCAGGAGACGACAGGGGGCGGATACGCAGTATTTT. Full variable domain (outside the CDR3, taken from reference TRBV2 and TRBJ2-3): EPEVTQTPSHQVTQMGQEVILRCVPISNHLYFYWYRQILGQKVEFLVSFYNNEISEKSEIFDDQFSVERPDGSNFTLKIRSTKLEDSAMYFCASRRRQGADTQYFGPGTRLTVL.

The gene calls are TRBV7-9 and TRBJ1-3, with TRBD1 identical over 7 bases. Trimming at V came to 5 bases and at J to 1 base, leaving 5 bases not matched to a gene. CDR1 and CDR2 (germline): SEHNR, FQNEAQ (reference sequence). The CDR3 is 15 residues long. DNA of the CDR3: TGTGCCAGCAGCCCAGGGGGAATGTCTGGAAACACCATATATTTT. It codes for CASSPGGMSGNTIYF.

This chain's CDR3 is CSAAVPPGYTF. CDR3 in DNA: TGCAGTGCCGCAGTCCCCCCTGGCTACACCTTC. The gene calls are TRBV20-1 and TRBJ1-2; D is ambiguous. Trimming left V 6 bases short and J 7 bases short, with 12 bases between. Germline V CDR1 and CDR2: DFQATT, SNEGSKA (reference sequence). The CDR3 extends over 11 amino acids.

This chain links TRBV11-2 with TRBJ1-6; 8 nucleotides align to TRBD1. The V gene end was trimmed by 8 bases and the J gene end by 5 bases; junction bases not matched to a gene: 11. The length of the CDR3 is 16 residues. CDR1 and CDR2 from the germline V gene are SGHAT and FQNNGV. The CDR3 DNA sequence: TGTGCCAGCTCCCGGACAGGGATAATAGATAATTCACCCCTCCACTTT. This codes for CASSRTGIIDNSPLHF.

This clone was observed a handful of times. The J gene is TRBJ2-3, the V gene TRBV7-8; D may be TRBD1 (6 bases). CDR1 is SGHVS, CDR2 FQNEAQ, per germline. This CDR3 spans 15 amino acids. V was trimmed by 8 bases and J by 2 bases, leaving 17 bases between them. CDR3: CASGTYDRHTDTQYF. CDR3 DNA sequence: TGTGCCAGCGGGACATATGACAGACACACAGATACGCAGTATTTT. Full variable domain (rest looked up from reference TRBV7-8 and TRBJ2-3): GAGVSQSPRYKVAKRGQDVALRCDPISGHVSLFWYQQALGQGPEFLTYFQNEAQLDKSGLPSDRFFAERPEGSVSTLKIQRTQQEDSAVYLCASGTYDRHTDTQYFGPGTRLTVL.

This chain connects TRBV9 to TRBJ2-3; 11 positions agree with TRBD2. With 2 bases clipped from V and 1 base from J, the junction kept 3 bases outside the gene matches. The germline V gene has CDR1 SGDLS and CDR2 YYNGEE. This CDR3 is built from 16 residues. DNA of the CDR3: TGTGCCAGCAGCGTGGGGACTAGCGGACGCACAGATACGCAGTATTTT. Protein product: CASSVGTSGRTDTQYF. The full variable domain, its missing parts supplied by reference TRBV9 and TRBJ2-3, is DSGVTQTPKHLITATGQRVTLRCSPRSGDLSVYWYQQSLDQGLQFLIQYYNGEERAKGNILERFSAQQFPDLHSELNLSSLELGDSALYFCASSVGTSGRTDTQYFGPGTRLTVL.

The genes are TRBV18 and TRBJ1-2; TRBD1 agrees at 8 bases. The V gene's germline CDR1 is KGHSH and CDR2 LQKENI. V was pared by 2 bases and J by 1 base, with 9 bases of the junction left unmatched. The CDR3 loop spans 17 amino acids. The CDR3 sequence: CASSPFGQGVDNYGYTF. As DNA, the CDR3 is TGTGCCAGCTCACCATTCGGACAGGGCGTAGATAACTATGGCTACACCTTC.

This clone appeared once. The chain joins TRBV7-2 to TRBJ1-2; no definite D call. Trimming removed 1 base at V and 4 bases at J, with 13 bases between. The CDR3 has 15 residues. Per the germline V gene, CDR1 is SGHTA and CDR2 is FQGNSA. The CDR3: CASSLVRGRIYGYTF. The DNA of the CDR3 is TGTGCCAGCAGCTTAGTTCGGGGTCGTATCTATGGCTACACCTTC.

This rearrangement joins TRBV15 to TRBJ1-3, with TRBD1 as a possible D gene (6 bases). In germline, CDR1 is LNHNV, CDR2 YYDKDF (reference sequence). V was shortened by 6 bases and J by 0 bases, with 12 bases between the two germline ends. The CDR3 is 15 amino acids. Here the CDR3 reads CATSSGQTSGNTIYF. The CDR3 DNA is TGTGCCACCAGTTCGGGACAAACCTCTGGAAACACCATATATTTT.

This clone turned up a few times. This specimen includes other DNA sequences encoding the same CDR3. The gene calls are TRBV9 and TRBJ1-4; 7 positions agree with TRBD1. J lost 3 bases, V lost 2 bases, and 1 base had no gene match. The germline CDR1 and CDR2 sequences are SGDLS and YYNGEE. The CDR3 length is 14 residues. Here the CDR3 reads CASSVQGANEKLFF. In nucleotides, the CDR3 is TGTGCCAGCAGCGTTCAGGGGGCTAATGAAAAACTGTTTTTT.

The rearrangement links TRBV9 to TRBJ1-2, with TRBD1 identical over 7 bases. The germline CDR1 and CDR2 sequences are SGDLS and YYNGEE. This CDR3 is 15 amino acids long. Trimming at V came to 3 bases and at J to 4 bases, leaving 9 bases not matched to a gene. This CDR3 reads CASSENRGRSYGYTF. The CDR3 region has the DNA TGTGCCAGCAGCGAAAACAGGGGAAGGAGCTATGGCTACACCTTC.

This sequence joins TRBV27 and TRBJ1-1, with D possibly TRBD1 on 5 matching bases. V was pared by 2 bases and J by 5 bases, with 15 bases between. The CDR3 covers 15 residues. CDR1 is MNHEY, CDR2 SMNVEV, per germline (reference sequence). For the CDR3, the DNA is TGTGCCAGCAGTTTAGGCCAGGGCTTTAGGACTGAAGCTTTCTTT. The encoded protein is CASSLGQGFRTEAFF.

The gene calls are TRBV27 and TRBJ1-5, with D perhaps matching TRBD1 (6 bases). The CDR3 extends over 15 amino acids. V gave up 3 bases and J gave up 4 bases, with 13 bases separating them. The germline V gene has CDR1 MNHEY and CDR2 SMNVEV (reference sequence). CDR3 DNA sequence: TGTGCCAGCAGTTTGGATAGGGGGTCAAATCAGCCCCAGCATTTT. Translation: CASSLDRGSNQPQHF.

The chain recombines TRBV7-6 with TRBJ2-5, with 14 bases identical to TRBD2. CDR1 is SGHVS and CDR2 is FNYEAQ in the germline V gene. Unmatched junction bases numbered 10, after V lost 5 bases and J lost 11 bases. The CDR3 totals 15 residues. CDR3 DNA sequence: TGTGCCAGCAGCCTCCGGACTAGCGGGGGGTCCGGACAGTACTTC. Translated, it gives CASSLRTSGGSGQYF.

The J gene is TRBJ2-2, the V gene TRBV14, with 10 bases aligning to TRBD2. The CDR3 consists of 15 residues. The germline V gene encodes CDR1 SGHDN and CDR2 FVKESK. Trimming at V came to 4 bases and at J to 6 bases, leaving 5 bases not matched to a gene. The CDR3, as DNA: TGTGCCAGCAGCCTCCTAGCGGGAGTAGCCGGGGAGCTGTTTTTT. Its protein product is CASSLLAGVAGELFF. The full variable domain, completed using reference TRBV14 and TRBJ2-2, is EAGVTQFPSHSVIEKGQTVTLRCDPISGHDNLYWYRRVMGKEIKFLLHFVKESKQDESGMPNNRFLAERTGGTYSTLKVQPAELEDSGVYFCASSLLAGVAGELFFGEGSRLTVL.